One sample yielded the 26 T cell receptor beta chains listed below, sequenced in a study of blood T cells in healthy people across ages. With a J-beta primer mix and a sample-barcoded 5' primer, a second PCR ran about 7 to 12 cycles. One entry per CDR3 protein results from TCRdb running MiXCR on the 5' RACE reads. The table lists 980,000 or so distinct CDR3 sequences, around 49% of them singletons. Sequenced material: blood. The receptors come from a man in his thirties or forties in good health.

Only a few counts were recorded for this clonotype. J is TRBJ1-3 and V is TRBV29-1; D is undetermined. The germline gives CDR1 SQVTM, CDR2 ANQGSEA. V gave up 0 bases and J gave up 0 bases, with 9 bases separating them. The CDR3 covers 15 residues. The CDR3 protein is CSVEDGRSSGNTIYF. The DNA for the CDR3 is TGCAGCGTTGAAGATGGACGGTCCTCTGGAAACACCATATATTTT.

This chain uses TRBV2 with TRBJ2-3; 11 nucleotides align to TRBD2. The junction had 2 bases not matched to a gene; V was cut back by 2 bases and J by 1 base. This CDR3 spans 16 amino acids. Germline V gene data show CDR1 as SNHLY and CDR2 as FYNNEI. CDR3 region: CASSELAGGRTDTQYF. DNA for the CDR3: TGTGCCAGCAGTGAACTAGCGGGGGGTCGCACAGATACGCAGTATTTT.

The CDR3 DNA reads TGTGCCAGCACGGGAGGGAGGTACACTGAAGCTTTCTTT. This sequence encodes CASTGGRYTEAFF. The chain employs TRBV6-1 and TRBJ1-1; no firm D call. Germline CDR1 reads MNHNS; CDR2 reads SASEGT. The ends were cut back, 7 bases at V and 3 bases at J, with 12 bases in the middle. CDR3 length: 13 amino acids.

DNA for the CDR3: TGTGCCAGCAGCGCCAGCAAGGGGCAGCCCCAGCATTTT. Translated: CASSASKGQPQHF. The chain is built from TRBV7-2 and TRBJ1-5; D might be TRBD1 (5 bases). The CDR3 length is 13 residues. CDR1 is SGHTA and CDR2 is FQGNSA in the germline V gene. Trimming took 5 bases from V and 7 from J, leaving 12 bases between them.

The chain has TRBV28 and TRBJ2-3; TRBD2 matches at 10 bases. Germline loops: CDR1 MDHEN, CDR2 SYDVKM. Unmatched junction bases numbered 6, after V lost 4 bases and J lost 14 bases. The CDR3 consists of 12 residues. The CDR3 spells CASSSSGGVPYF. The CDR3 DNA sequence: TGTGCCAGCAGTTCCAGCGGGGGGGTCCCGTATTTT.

In its sample, this clonotype was seen many times. V and J are TRBV4-1 and TRBJ2-3; D is ambiguous. This CDR3 has 14 amino acids. Looked up from germline, CDR1 is MGHRA and CDR2 is YSYEKL. The V gene lost 0 bases and the J gene lost 2 bases, with 6 bases spanning the gap. The CDR3 protein is CASSQDLDTDTQYF. CDR3 sequence (DNA): TGCGCCAGCAGCCAAGATCTCGACACAGATACGCAGTATTTT.

This chain uses TRBV4-2 with TRBJ1-1; no reliable D call. Deletions cut 4 bases from V and 1 base from J, with 10 bases between. The CDR3 is 14 amino acids. Germline V gene data show CDR1 as LGHNA and CDR2 as YNFKEQ. The CDR3 here is CASSPREGNTEAFF. Written as DNA, the CDR3 is TGTGCCAGCAGCCCCAGAGAGGGGAACACTGAAGCTTTCTTT.

The chain uses TRBV24-1 and TRBJ2-3; 8 bases are shared with TRBD1. Trimming cost V 4 bases and J 1 base; bases outside gene matches: 6. Germline CDR1 and CDR2: KGHDR and SFDVKD. The CDR3 has 16 amino acids. CDR3 region: CATSESGGGRTDTQYF. In nucleotides, the CDR3 is TGTGCCACCAGTGAATCAGGGGGCGGGCGCACAGATACGCAGTATTTT.

V gene TRBV7-9 combines with J gene TRBJ2-1; the D gene is possibly TRBD1 (6 bases). Germline V gives CDR1 SEHNR, CDR2 FQNEAQ (reference sequence). V was shortened by 4 bases and J by 2 bases, with 27 bases between the two germline ends. The CDR3 sequence is 20 residues long. CDR3: CASSSLTGKNGPGPYNEQFF. The CDR3 bases are TGTGCCAGCAGCTCTCTAACAGGGAAGAATGGACCAGGGCCCTACAATGAGCAGTTCTTC.

V usage is TRBV12-3 or TRBV12-4 and J usage is TRBJ1-6; D is undetermined. This CDR3 is built from 13 residues. V gave up 3 bases and J gave up 6 bases, with 6 bases separating them. The CDR3 nucleotides are TGTGCCAGCAGTTTTCTGCTTAATTCACCCCTCCACTTT. The encoded protein is CASSFLLNSPLHF.

This clonotype appeared a few times. Here the CDR3 DNA reads TGTGCCCTCCGTGCTATGGGCTACACCTTC. It yields the protein CALRAMGYTF. V usage is TRBV30 and J usage is TRBJ1-2; D is uncertain. Germline loops: CDR1 GTSNPN, CDR2 SVGIG (reference sequence). Trimming took 8 bases from V and 8 from J, leaving 12 bases between them. The CDR3 has 10 residues.

The rearrangement joins TRBV29-1 to TRBJ1-2; TRBD1 is a possible D gene (6 bases). V was shortened by 4 bases and J by 4 bases, with 16 bases between the two germline ends. The germline CDR1 and CDR2 sequences are SQVTM and ANQGSEA. The CDR3 length is 14 residues. The CDR3 sequence is CSVGTGAGAYGYTF. CDR3 nucleotide sequence: TGCAGCGTTGGAACGGGCGCGGGGGCCTATGGCTACACCTTC.

The rearrangement links TRBV4-3 to TRBJ2-7; 8 bases match TRBD2. Germline V gene data show CDR1 as LGHNA and CDR2 as YSLEER. The CDR3 is 15 residues long. The ends lost 0 bases at V and 7 bases at J; junction bases unmatched: 8. In DNA, the CDR3 is TGCGCCAGCAGCCAAGAACGGGGGGGCTCATGGGAGCAGTACTTC. It translates to CASSQERGGSWEQYF.

This clonotype appeared a few times. V is TRBV7-2 and J is TRBJ2-4, with D perhaps being TRBD1 or TRBD2 (6 bases each). Germline CDR1 SGHTA, CDR2 FQGNSA. The CDR3 spans 17 residues. Deletions cut 2 bases from V and 5 bases from J, with 19 bases between. CDR3: CASSLRRASGAENIQYF. The CDR3 DNA sequence: TGTGCCAGCAGCTTACGCCGGGCCTCGGGGGCGGAAAACATTCAGTACTTC.

This CDR3 is CASSPDRVVLSTEAFF. The CDR3 DNA sequence: TGTGCCAGCAGCCCGGACAGGGTTGTCCTGAGCACTGAAGCTTTCTTT. The chain carries TRBV12-3 or TRBV12-4 and TRBJ1-1, with 8 bases matching TRBD1. The CDR3 length is 16 residues. Trimming removed 6 bases from V and 4 bases from J; junction bases left unmatched: 13.

To note about this clonotype: This may be a read error, as it is one base from a much larger clone. The chain links TRBV4-2 to TRBJ2-5; no firm D call. Germline V gene data show CDR1 as LGHNA and CDR2 as YNFKEQ. CDR3 length: 15 residues. Trimming pared 0 bases from V and 11 bases from J, leaving 19 bases between. The CDR3 reads CASSQDIPGSNEQYF. DNA for the CDR3: TGTGCCAGCAGCCAAGACATCCCTGGCTCCAATGAGCAGTACTTC.

The rearrangement joins TRBV6-2 or TRBV6-3 to TRBJ2-7, with no clear D. V dropped 5 bases and J dropped 2 bases, with 7 bases sitting between them. This CDR3 contains 12 residues. Germline V CDR1 and CDR2: MNHEY, SVGEGT. The CDR3, as DNA: TGTGCCAGCAGTGACAAACCCTACGAGCAGTACTTC. As protein: CASSDKPYEQYF.

The V and J genes are TRBV20-1 and TRBJ2-7, with D possibly being TRBD2 (6 bases). CDR1 and CDR2 (germline): DFQATT, SNEGSKA (reference sequence). The CDR3 has 13 amino acids. V dropped 6 bases and J dropped 3 bases, with 15 bases sitting between them. In DNA, the CDR3 is TGCAGTGCGGCCGGGACTGATTTCTACGAGCAGTACTTC. It is translated as CSAAGTDFYEQYF.

The rearrangement joins TRBV5-1 to TRBJ2-7; D is unresolved. The CDR3 runs 13 residues. The V and J ends lost 4 bases and 5 bases respectively, with 13 bases between them. Germline assignment: CDR1 SGHRS and CDR2 YFSETQ. Written as DNA, the CDR3 is TGCGCCAGCAGCCCCCCATCTCCCCACGAGCAGTACTTC. As protein: CASSPPSPHEQYF.

This clonotype was counted a single time. One junction end disagrees with the germline gene, perhaps due to a read error. The V and J genes are TRBV28 and TRBJ2-7, with no clear D. The CDR3 is made up of 14 amino acids. Germline V gene data show CDR1 as MDHEN and CDR2 as SYDVKM. The CDR3 coding sequence is TGTGCCAGCAGTGTGGGAAGCTTAGGAGAGACCCAGTACTTT. The encoded protein is CASSVGSLGETQYF.

V and J are TRBV9 and TRBJ1-2; D unresolved. CDR1 is SGDLS and CDR2 is YYNGEE in the germline V gene. The ends were cut back, 3 bases at V and 0 bases at J, with 15 bases in the middle. This CDR3 contains 16 residues. CDR3 sequence reads: CASSDTAEPANYGYTF. The DNA of the CDR3 is TGTGCCAGCAGCGACACCGCGGAGCCAGCTAACTATGGCTACACCTTC.

The CDR3 DNA follows: TGTGCCAGCAGTTTTGGGACTAACACCGGGGAGCTGTTTTTT. This encodes CASSFGTNTGELFF. This chain connects TRBV27 to TRBJ2-2; possibly TRBD2 for D (6 bases). The CDR3 has 14 residues. V lost 3 bases to trimming and J lost 2 bases, with 7 bases between them. The germline V gene encodes CDR1 MNHEY and CDR2 SMNVEV (reference sequence).

This clonotype turned up a few times. A read error may produce the germline difference seen at one junction end. V is TRBV11-3 and J is TRBJ2-7; D is ambiguous. This CDR3 is 13 amino acids long. From germline, CDR1 is SGHNT and CDR2 YENEEA. CDR3 bases: TGTGCCAGCAGTCCAGAGCCCTCCCACGAGCAGTACTTC. Translation gives CASSPEPSHEQYF. Together with reference TRBV11-3 and TRBJ2-7, the CDR3 gives the full variable domain: EAGVVQSPRYKIIEKKQPVAFWCNPISGHNTLYWYLQNLGQGPELLIRYENEEAVDDSQLPKDRFSAERLKGVDSTLKIQPAELGDSAVYLCASSPEPSHEQYFGPGTRLTVT.

The V call is TRBV6-5, the J call TRBJ1-5; tentative D call: TRBD1 (5 bases). Trimming pared 6 bases from V and 4 bases from J, leaving 13 bases between. This CDR3 has 14 residues. Germline values: CDR1 MNHEY, CDR2 SVGAGI. The CDR3: CASSRRGRNQPQHF. In DNA, the CDR3 is TGTGCCAGCAGCCGACGGGGACGGAATCAGCCCCAGCATTTT.

The rearrangement links TRBV6-6 to TRBJ2-7, with D possibly matching TRBD1 (6 bases). V was pared by 2 bases and J by 4 bases, with 15 bases between. The CDR3 is made up of 15 amino acids. Per germline, CDR1 MNHNY and CDR2 SVGAGI (reference sequence). CDR3 protein: CASSYSPQGKYEQYF. CDR3 nucleotide sequence: TGTGCCAGCAGTTACAGTCCCCAGGGGAAATACGAGCAGTACTTC.

This clonotype was observed a handful of times. The V call is TRBV20-1, the J call TRBJ2-1, with 10 nucleotides matching TRBD2. The V gene's germline CDR1 is DFQATT and CDR2 SNEGSKA (reference sequence). Germline trimming cut 2 bases from V and 0 bases from J; bases unmatched to any gene: 10. The CDR3 contains 18 residues. The CDR3, as DNA: TGCAGTGCTAGAAATCAGCGGGGGGGCGGCGTCTCCTACAATGAGCAGTTCTTC. The encoded protein is CSARNQRGGGVSYNEQFF.